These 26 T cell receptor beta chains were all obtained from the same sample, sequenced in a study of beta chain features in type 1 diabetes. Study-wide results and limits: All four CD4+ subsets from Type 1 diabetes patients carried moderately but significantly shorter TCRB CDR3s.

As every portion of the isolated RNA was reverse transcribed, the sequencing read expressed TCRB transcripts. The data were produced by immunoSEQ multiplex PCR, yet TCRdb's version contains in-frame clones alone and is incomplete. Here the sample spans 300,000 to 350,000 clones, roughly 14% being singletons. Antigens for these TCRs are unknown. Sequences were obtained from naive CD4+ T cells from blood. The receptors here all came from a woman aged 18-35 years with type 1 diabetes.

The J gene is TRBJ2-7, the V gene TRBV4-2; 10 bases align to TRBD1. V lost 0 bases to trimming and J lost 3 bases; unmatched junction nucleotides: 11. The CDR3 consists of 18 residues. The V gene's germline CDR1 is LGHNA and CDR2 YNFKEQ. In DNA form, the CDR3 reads TGTGCCAGCAGCCAAGACCTCTCTGGGACAGGGGTCGGCTACGAGCAGTACTTC. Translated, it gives CASSQDLSGTGVGYEQYF.

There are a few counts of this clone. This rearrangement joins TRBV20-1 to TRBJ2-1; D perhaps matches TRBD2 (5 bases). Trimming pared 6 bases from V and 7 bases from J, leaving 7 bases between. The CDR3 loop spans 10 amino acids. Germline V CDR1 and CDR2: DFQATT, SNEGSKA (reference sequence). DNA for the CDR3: TGCAGTGCGAGGGAAAATGAGCAGTTCTTC. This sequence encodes CSARENEQFF.

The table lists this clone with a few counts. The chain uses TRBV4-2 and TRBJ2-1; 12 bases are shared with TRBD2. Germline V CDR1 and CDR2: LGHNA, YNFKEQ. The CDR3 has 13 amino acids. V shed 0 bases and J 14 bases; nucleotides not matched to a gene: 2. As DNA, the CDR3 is TGTGCCAGCAGCCAAGATCTAGCGGGAGGGGAGTTCTTC. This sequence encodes CASSQDLAGGEFF.

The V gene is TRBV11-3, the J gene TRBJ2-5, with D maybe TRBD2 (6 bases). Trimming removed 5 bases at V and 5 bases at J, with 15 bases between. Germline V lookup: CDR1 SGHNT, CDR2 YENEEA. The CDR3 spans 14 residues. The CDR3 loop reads CASSLLAGGETQYF. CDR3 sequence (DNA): TGTGCCAGCAGCCTACTAGCAGGAGGGGAGACCCAGTACTTC.

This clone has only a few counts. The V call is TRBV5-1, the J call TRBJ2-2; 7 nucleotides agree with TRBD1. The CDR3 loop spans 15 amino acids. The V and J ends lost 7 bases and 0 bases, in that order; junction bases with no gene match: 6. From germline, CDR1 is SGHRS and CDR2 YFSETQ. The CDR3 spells CASYTGTANTGELFF. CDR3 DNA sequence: TGCGCCAGCTACACCGGGACAGCGAACACCGGGGAGCTGTTTTTT.

The CDR3 coding sequence is TGTGCCAGCAGTTTGCAGACTAGCGGGAGTGGCCCCCTCGGCGTCCTGACTTTC. Its protein is CASSLQTSGSGPLGVLTF. J is TRBJ2-6 and V is TRBV28; 12 bases are shared with TRBD2. J gave up 12 bases and V 3 bases, and 15 bases lay outside the gene matches. Germline V gene data show CDR1 as MDHEN and CDR2 as SYDVKM. The CDR3 is 18 residues long.

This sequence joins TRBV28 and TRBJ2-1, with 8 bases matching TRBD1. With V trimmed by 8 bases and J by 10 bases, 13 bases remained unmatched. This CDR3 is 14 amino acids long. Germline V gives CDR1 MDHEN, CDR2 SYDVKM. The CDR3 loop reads CASRESGRDREQFF. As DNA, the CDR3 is TGTGCCAGCCGAGAATCGGGAAGGGACAGGGAGCAGTTCTTC.

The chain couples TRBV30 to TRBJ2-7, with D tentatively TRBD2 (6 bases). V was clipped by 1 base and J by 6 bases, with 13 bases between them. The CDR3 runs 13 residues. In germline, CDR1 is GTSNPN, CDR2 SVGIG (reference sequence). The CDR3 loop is CAWSGGLTPEQYV. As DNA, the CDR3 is TGTGCCTGGAGTGGGGGACTGACTCCCGAGCAGTACGTC.

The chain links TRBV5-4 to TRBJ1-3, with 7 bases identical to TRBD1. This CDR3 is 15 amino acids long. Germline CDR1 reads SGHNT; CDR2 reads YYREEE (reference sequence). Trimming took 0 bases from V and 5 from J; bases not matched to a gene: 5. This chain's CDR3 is CASSLAGTDRNTIYF. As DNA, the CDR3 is TGTGCCAGCAGCTTGGCCGGGACAGACAGAAACACCATATATTTT.

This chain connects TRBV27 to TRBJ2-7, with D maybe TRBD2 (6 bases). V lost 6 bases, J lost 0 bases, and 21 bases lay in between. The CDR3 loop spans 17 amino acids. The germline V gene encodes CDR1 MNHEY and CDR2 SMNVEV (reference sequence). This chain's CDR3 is CASRVGGPGRSSYEQYF. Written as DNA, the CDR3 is TGTGCCAGCAGAGTGGGGGGACCGGGACGGAGCTCCTACGAGCAGTACTTC.

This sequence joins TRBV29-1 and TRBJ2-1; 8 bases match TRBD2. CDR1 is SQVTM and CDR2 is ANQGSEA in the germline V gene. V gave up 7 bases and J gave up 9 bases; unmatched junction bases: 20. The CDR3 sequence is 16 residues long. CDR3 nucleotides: TGCAGCGCGTTTGGCCGAGCGGGAGCCGAGGAGGGTGAGCAGTTCTTC. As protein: CSAFGRAGAEEGEQFF.

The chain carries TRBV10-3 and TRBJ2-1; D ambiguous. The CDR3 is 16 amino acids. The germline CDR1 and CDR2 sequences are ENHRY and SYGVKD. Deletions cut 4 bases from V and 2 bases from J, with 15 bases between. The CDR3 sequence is CAISGLGTAPYNEQFF. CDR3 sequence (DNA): TGTGCCATCAGTGGTCTGGGCACAGCTCCCTACAATGAGCAGTTCTTC.

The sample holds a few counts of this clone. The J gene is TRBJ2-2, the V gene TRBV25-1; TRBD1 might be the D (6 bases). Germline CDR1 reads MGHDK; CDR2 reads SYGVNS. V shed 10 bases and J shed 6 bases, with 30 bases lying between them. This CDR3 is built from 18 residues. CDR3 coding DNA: TGTGCCACCGGAGGATGGGCAGGGGATCGGCCGGCTTCCGGGGAGCTGTTTTTT. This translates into CATGGWAGDRPASGELFF.

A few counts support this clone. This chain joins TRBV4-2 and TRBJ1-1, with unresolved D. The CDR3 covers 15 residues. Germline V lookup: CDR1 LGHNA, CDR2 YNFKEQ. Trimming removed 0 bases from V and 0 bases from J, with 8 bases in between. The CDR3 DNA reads TGTGCCAGCAGCCAAGAGCGACATATGAACACTGAAGCTTTCTTT. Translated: CASSQERHMNTEAFF.

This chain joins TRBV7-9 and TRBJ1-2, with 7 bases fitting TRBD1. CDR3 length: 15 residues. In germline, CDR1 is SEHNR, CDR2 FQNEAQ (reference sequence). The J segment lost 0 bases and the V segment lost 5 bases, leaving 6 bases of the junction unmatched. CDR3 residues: CASSPTGDPNYGYTF. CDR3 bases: TGTGCCAGCAGCCCTACAGGGGACCCTAACTATGGCTACACCTTC. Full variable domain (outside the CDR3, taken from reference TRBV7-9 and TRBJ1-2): DTGVSQNPRHKITKRGQNVTFRCDPISEHNRLYWYRQTLGQGPEFLTYFQNEAQLEKSRLLSDRFSAERPKGSFSTLEIQRTEQGDSAMYLCASSPTGDPNYGYTFGSGTRLTVV.

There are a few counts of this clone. In DNA form, the CDR3 reads TGTGCCAGTAGTATCTTTAGCGGGAGTGGGTCCAATGAGCAGTTCTTC. As protein: CASSIFSGSGSNEQFF. The rearrangement links TRBV19 to TRBJ2-1; 9 bases fit TRBD2. Germline V gene lookup returns CDR1 LNHDA and CDR2 SQIVND (reference sequence). J was trimmed by 6 bases and V by 3 bases; bases with no gene match: 9. The CDR3 has 16 amino acids.

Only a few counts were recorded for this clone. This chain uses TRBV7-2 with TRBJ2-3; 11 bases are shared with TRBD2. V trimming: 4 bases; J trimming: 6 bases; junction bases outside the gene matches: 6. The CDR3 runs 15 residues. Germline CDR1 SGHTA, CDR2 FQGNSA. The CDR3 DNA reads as TGTGCCAGCAGCTATACTAGCGGGAGAGGCGATACGCAGTATTTT. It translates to CASSYTSGRGDTQYF.

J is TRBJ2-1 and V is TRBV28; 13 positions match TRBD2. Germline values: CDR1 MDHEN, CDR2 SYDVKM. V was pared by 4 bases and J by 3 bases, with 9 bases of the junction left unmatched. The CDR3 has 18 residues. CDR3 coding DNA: TGTGCCAGCAGTTCCCCTCGGGGACTAGCGGGACTCTACAATGAGCAGTTCTTC. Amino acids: CASSSPRGLAGLYNEQFF.

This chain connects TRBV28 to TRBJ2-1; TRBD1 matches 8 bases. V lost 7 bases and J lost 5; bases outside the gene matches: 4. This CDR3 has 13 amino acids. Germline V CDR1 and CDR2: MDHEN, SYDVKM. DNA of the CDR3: TGTGCCAGCACCCCGGACAGGGACAATGAGCAGTTCTTC. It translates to CASTPDRDNEQFF.

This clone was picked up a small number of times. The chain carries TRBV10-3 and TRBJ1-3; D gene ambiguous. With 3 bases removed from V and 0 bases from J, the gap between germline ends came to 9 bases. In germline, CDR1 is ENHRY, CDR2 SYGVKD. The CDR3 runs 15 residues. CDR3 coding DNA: TGTGCCATCAGTGATAGACAAAGCTCTGGAAACACCATATATTTT. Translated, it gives CAISDRQSSGNTIYF.

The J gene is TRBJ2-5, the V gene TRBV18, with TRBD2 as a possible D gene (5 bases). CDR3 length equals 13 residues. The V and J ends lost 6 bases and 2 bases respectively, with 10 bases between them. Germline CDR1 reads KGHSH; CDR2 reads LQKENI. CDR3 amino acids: CASSPGIQETQYF. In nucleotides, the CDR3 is TGTGCCAGCTCCCCCGGGATACAAGAGACCCAGTACTTC. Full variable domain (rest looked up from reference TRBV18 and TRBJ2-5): NAGVMQNPRHLVRRRGQEARLRCSPMKGHSHVYWYRQLPEEGLKFMVYLQKENIIDESGMPKERFSAEFPKEGPSILRIQQVVRGDSAAYFCASSPGIQETQYFGPGTRLLVL.

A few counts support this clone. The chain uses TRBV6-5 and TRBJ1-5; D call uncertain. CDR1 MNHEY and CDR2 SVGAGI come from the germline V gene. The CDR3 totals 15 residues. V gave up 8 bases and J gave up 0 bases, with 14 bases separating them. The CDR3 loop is CASRRWENSNQPQHF. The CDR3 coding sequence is TGTGCCAGCCGACGATGGGAGAATAGCAATCAGCCCCAGCATTTT.

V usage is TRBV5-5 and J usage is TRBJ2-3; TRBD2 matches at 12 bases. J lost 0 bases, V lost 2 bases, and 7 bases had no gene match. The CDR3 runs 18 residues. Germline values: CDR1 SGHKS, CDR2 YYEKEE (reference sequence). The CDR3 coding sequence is TGTGCCAGCAGCTTTGGACTAGCGGGGTCGACCAGCACAGATACGCAGTATTTT. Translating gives CASSFGLAGSTSTDTQYF.

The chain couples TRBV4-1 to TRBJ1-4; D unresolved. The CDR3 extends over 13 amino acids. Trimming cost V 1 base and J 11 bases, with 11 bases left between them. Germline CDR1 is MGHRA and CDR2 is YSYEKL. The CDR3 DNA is TGCGCCAGCAGCCAAGTAGGAGGGCTTAAACTGTTTTTT. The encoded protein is CASSQVGGLKLFF.

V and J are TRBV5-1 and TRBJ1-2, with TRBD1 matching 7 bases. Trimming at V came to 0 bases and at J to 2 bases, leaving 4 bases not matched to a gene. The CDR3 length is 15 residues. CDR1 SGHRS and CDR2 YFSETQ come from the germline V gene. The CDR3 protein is CASSLAAGQNYGYTF. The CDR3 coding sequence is TGCGCCAGCAGCTTGGCTGCGGGACAGAACTATGGCTACACCTTC.

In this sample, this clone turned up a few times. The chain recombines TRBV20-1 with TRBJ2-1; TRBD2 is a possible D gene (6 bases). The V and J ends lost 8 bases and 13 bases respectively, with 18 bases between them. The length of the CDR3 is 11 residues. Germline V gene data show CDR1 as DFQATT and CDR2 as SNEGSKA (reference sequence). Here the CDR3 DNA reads TGCAGTTCCCCCGGGACTCTCGGACAGTTCTTC. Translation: CSSPGTLGQFF.